The source of this T cell receptor beta chain is a study of blood T cell repertoires in COVID-19. Overall study context: From T cells, B-cell-depleted T cells, or PBMCs came the material, which was cDNA or gDNA.

The CDR3 spans 16 residues. The V gene lost 2 bases and the J gene lost 10 bases, with 21 bases spanning the gap. Per the germline V gene, CDR1 is MNHNY and CDR2 is SVGAGI (reference sequence). Assay used: immunoSEQ multiplex PCR; TCRdb lists only in-frame clones, some missing. Of 110,000 or so clones in the sample, approximately 87% are singletons; the top ten hold 6% to 7%. The sample taken for sequencing was peripheral blood. The genes are TRBV6-6 and TRBJ2-1, with D perhaps matching TRBD2 (6 bases). This receptor was taken from a woman between 45 and 60 years old with acute or convalescent COVID-19. This CDR3 reads CASSYPRAGRTEEQFF. CDR3 DNA: TGTGCCAGCAGTTACCCAAGGGCGGGGCGGACCGAAGAGCAGTTCTTC.